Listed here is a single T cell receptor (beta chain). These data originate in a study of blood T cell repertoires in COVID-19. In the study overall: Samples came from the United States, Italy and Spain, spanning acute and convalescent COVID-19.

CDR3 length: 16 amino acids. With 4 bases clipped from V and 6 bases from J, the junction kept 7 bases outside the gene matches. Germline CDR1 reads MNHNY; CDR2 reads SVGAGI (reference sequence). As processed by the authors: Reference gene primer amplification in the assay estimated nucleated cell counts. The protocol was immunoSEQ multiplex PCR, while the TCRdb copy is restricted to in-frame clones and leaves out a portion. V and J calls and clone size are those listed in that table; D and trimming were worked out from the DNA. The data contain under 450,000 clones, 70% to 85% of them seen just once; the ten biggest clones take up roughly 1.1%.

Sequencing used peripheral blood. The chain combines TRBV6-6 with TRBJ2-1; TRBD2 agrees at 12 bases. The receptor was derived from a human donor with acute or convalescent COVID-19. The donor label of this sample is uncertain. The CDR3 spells CASSFRLAGDPNEQFF. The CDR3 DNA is TGTGCCAGCAGTTTTAGACTAGCGGGGGACCCCAATGAGCAGTTCTTC.